This TCR beta chain was sequenced for a study of CD8+CD57+ T cells in acquired aplastic anemia. Across the study: Across the sorted CD4+ and CD8+ cells, DNA amounts averaged roughly 3 ug.

This clonotype was found a few times. Trimming cost V 6 bases and J 6 bases, with 20 bases left between them. The CDR3 is 15 amino acids. Germline lookup yields CDR1 SNHLY and CDR2 FYNNEI. TCR beta VDJ and CDR3 profiles were obtained from a genomic DNA template. TCRdb reprocessed the reads with MiXCR, giving one entry per CDR3 protein. Of 150,000 to 200,000 distinct CDR3 sequences listed, more than 45% are singletons. Individuals selected for sequencing had exhibited CD8+CD57+ cell expansion on flow cytometry. The sequencing sample was made of sorted CD4+, CD8+, or CD8+CD57+ T cells (not recorded which) from PBMCs. This TCR derives from a human donor with aplastic anemia. The chain uses TRBV2 and TRBJ1-2; TRBD1 is a possible D gene (5 bases). The CDR3 loop is CASSQGVQGLHGYTF. CDR3 DNA: TGTGCCAGCAGCCAAGGCGTTCAGGGTCTCCATGGCTACACCTTC. Full variable domain (outside the CDR3, taken from reference TRBV2 and TRBJ1-2): EPEVTQTPSHQVTQMGQEVILRCVPISNHLYFYWYRQILGQKVEFLVSFYNNEISEKSEIFDDQFSVERPDGSNFTLKIRSTKLEDSAMYFCASSQGVQGLHGYTFGSGTRLTVV.